This T cell receptor beta chain was captured by sequencing in a study of shared clonotypes between healthy human individuals. Naive CD8 cells, CD45RO-negative and positively selected for CCR7, excluded terminally differentiated effector memory CD45RA+ cells. Clones were read by immunoSEQ multiplex PCR, and TCRdb kept only the in-frame ones, dropping some. This sample yields around 1.9 million clones, of which around 95% are seen a single time; around 1.7% belongs to the top ten. Sample: naive CD8+ T cells from PBMCs. The TCR originated in a man aged 18 to 29 in good health. Some clones in this sample may be carry-over from other donors' samples.

In nucleotides, the CDR3 is TGTGCCAGTAGTATAACAGGGGCCTCCTACGAGCAGTACTTC. It encodes CASSITGASYEQYF. V is TRBV19 and J is TRBJ2-7; 7 bases are shared with TRBD1. The J segment lost 0 bases and the V segment lost 2 bases, leaving 1 base of the junction unmatched. Germline CDR1 and CDR2: LNHDA and SQIVND (reference sequence). This CDR3 has 14 residues.